One sample yielded the 18 T cell receptor beta chains listed below, sequenced in a study of cytomegalovirus exposure and HLA in healthy donors. Primers: 60 Vbeta forward and 13 Jbeta reverse. TCRdb keeps only in-frame clones here, not all; method: immunoSEQ multiplex PCR. The data contain 210,000 or so clones, about 74% of them singletons. Sequenced input: PBMCs. These receptors all stem from a man aged 40-49 years in good health and CMV-seronegative.

A word on this clone: The junction departs from germline at one end; a sequencing error may be responsible. Within the sample, other DNA sequences also encode this same CDR3. The chain is built from TRBV28 and TRBJ1-5, with D possibly TRBD1 on 6 matching bases. CDR3 size: 14 residues. The germline gives CDR1 MDHEN, CDR2 SYDVKM. CDR3 DNA: TGTGCCAGCAGTTTATTACAGGGCAACCAGCCCCAGCATTTT. It translates to CASSLLQGNQPQHF.

The chain uses TRBV4-1 and TRBJ2-5, with 12 nucleotides matching TRBD2. After removal of 6 bases from V and 5 bases from J, the junction contained 4 bases not matched to a gene. Germline-derived CDR1 and CDR2 are MGHRA and YSYEKL. The CDR3 sequence is 14 residues long. The CDR3 loop reads CASSRLAGVETQYF. CDR3 bases: TGCGCCAGCAGTCGACTAGCGGGGGTTGAGACCCAGTACTTC.

The rearrangement links TRBV6-6 to TRBJ1-3; D is perhaps TRBD1 (5 bases). CDR1 MNHNY and CDR2 SVGAGI come from the germline V gene (reference sequence). The CDR3 has 14 amino acids. Trimming removed 5 bases from V and 0 bases from J, with 8 bases in between. As DNA, the CDR3 is TGTGCCAGCAGTGACAGCCGCTCTGGAAACACCATATATTTT. It is translated as CASSDSRSGNTIYF.

The chain uses TRBV7-2 and TRBJ1-2, with D possibly matching TRBD1 (6 bases). This CDR3 comprises 16 residues. CDR1 and CDR2 from the germline V gene are SGHTA and FQGNSA. V lost 2 bases to trimming and J lost 2 bases, with 15 bases between them. The CDR3 coding sequence is TGTGCCAGCAGCTTAAGGGGGGGGCGGAAGAACTATGGCTACACCTTC. This gives the protein CASSLRGGRKNYGYTF.

This chain connects TRBV10-3 to TRBJ2-7; 11 bases line up with TRBD1. The CDR3 is made up of 12 amino acids. The germline V gene has CDR1 ENHRY and CDR2 SYGVKD. The J segment lost 5 bases and the V segment lost 10 bases, leaving 4 bases of the junction unmatched. The CDR3: CATGQGADEQYF. The CDR3 coding sequence is TGTGCCACCGGACAGGGGGCTGACGAGCAGTACTTC.

The chain joins TRBV4-1 to TRBJ2-1; D gene unclear. Germline CDR1 and CDR2: MGHRA and YSYEKL. V was shortened by 4 bases and J by 8 bases, with 21 bases between the two germline ends. This CDR3 is 16 amino acids long. The CDR3 spells CASSPSPLLSSDEQFF. The CDR3 DNA is TGCGCCAGCAGCCCCTCACCCCTATTATCGTCCGATGAGCAGTTCTTC.

This clone showed up just a few times. The chain joins TRBV5-1 to TRBJ1-6; 7 nucleotides agree with TRBD1. CDR3 length equals 15 residues. With 5 bases clipped from V and 7 bases from J, the junction kept 9 bases outside the gene matches. The germline gives CDR1 SGHRS, CDR2 YFSETQ. CDR3 amino acids: CASSLLTGNNSPLHF. The DNA of the CDR3 is TGCGCCAGCAGTCTACTGACAGGGAACAATTCACCCCTCCACTTT.

This CDR3 reads CASSPLVGGRTEAFF. The CDR3 nucleotides are TGTGCCAGCAGCCCCTTGGTAGGGGGCCGGACTGAAGCTTTCTTT. The chain uses TRBV7-3 and TRBJ1-1, with 7 positions matching TRBD1. Germline V lookup: CDR1 SGHTA, CDR2 FQGTGA. This CDR3 region has 15 residues. V gave up 5 bases and J gave up 5 bases; unmatched junction bases: 11. Combining the CDR3 with reference TRBV7-3 and TRBJ1-1 gives the whole variable domain GAGVSQTPSNKVTEKGKYVELRCDPISGHTALYWYRQSLGQGPEFLIYFQGTGAADDSGLPNDRFFAVRPEGSVSTLKIQRTERGDSAVYLCASSPLVGGRTEAFFGQGTRLTVV.

This clone appeared once. This rearrangement joins TRBV11-2 to TRBJ2-7; D unresolved. This CDR3 region has 14 residues. Germline V lookup: CDR1 SGHAT, CDR2 FQNNGV. Trimming pared 2 bases from V and 0 bases from J, leaving 8 bases between. The CDR3 DNA sequence: TGTGCCAGCAGCTTAACTTCCCCCTCCTACGAGCAGTACTTC. This gives the protein CASSLTSPSYEQYF.

V and J are TRBV27 and TRBJ2-1, with no clear D. The CDR3 runs to 15 residues. Per germline, CDR1 MNHEY and CDR2 SMNVEV (reference sequence). V lost 8 bases and J 0 bases, leaving 14 bases between the germline ends. CDR3 in amino acids: CASLPRRSSYNEQFF. The CDR3 nucleotides are TGTGCCAGCCTACCTCGACGGAGCTCCTACAATGAGCAGTTCTTC.

Comment on this clone: Additional DNA sequences in this sample encode the identical CDR3. The gene calls are TRBV10-3 and TRBJ2-5, with 8 bases fitting TRBD1. Germline-derived CDR1 and CDR2 are ENHRY and SYGVKD. V lost 6 bases to trimming and J lost 1 base; unmatched junction nucleotides: 1. The CDR3 runs 13 residues. CDR3 coding DNA: TGTGCCATCAGCGGGACAGGCCAAGAGACCCAGTACTTC. It is translated as CAISGTGQETQYF.

The genes are TRBV7-7 and TRBJ2-1; 11 positions agree with TRBD2. Germline V gene lookup returns CDR1 SSHAT and CDR2 FNYEAQ (reference sequence). This CDR3 is built from 15 residues. The V gene end was trimmed by 5 bases and the J gene end by 4 bases; junction bases not matched to a gene: 4. CDR3 DNA sequence: TGTGCCAGCAGCGCCGGGACTAGCGGTTACAATGAGCAGTTCTTC. Its protein product is CASSAGTSGYNEQFF. The complete variable domain, with remaining parts taken from reference TRBV7-7 and TRBJ2-1, reads GAGVSQSPRYKVTKRGQDVTLRCDPISSHATLYWYQQALGQGPEFLTYFNYEAQPDKSGLPSDRFSAERPEGSISTLTIQRTEQRDSAMYRCASSAGTSGYNEQFFGPGTRLTVL.

This rearrangement joins TRBV6-5 to TRBJ1-5, with D possibly matching TRBD1 (6 bases). CDR1 and CDR2 (germline): MNHEY, SVGAGI. Trimming stripped 6 bases from V and 2 bases from J, with 14 bases between. This CDR3 spans 15 amino acids. The CDR3 DNA reads TGTGCCAGCAGGCGCAGGGGAGGGGGCAATCAGCCCCAGCATTTT. It specifies CASRRRGGGNQPQHF.

J is TRBJ2-7 and V is TRBV27; D remains ambiguous. Germline V lookup: CDR1 MNHEY, CDR2 SMNVEV (reference sequence). The CDR3 loop spans 15 amino acids. The V end was cut by 2 bases, the J end by 2 bases, with 13 bases between. The CDR3 DNA sequence: TGTGCCAGCAGTTTACAGGCCTTTCGCCCCTACGAGCAGTACTTC. It translates to CASSLQAFRPYEQYF.

This chain connects TRBV2 to TRBJ1-5; D is unclear. The CDR3 runs 14 residues. Looked up from germline, CDR1 is SNHLY and CDR2 is FYNNEI. V was pared by 2 bases and J by 3 bases, with 8 bases between. In nucleotides, the CDR3 is TGTGCCAGCAGTGAAAGGCGGAACAATCAGCCCCAGCATTTT. This sequence encodes CASSERRNNQPQHF. Looking up the rest from reference TRBV2 and TRBJ1-5 gives the full variable domain: EPEVTQTPSHQVTQMGQEVILRCVPISNHLYFYWYRQILGQKVEFLVSFYNNEISEKSEIFDDQFSVERPDGSNFTLKIRSTKLEDSAMYFCASSERRNNQPQHFGDGTRLSIL.

The gene calls are TRBV6-5 and TRBJ2-7; 8 bases match TRBD1. The CDR3 length is 14 residues. J lost 2 bases, V lost 5 bases, and 5 bases had no gene match. Germline V gives CDR1 MNHEY, CDR2 SVGAGI. In DNA, the CDR3 is TGTGCCAGCAGTCTCGACAGGGGACCCTACGAGCAGTACTTC. This sequence encodes CASSLDRGPYEQYF.

The chain is built from TRBV7-2 and TRBJ2-5, with TRBD2 identical over 8 bases. From germline, CDR1 is SGHTA and CDR2 FQGNSA. The CDR3 is made up of 14 amino acids. The J segment lost 4 bases and the V segment lost 5 bases, leaving 6 bases of the junction unmatched. The CDR3, as DNA: TGTGCCAGCAGCCTCGCGGGGGGTCTAGAGACCCAGTACTTC. This gives the protein CASSLAGGLETQYF.

The chain uses TRBV27 and TRBJ2-2; a weak D match, TRBD2 (6 bases). Germline CDR1 and CDR2: MNHEY and SMNVEV (reference sequence). The V end was cut by 8 bases, the J end by 3 bases, with 19 bases between. The CDR3 loop spans 16 amino acids. In nucleotides, the CDR3 is TGTGCCAGCCGAGCCCTGGCGGGAATGGACACCGGGGAGCTGTTTTTT. It codes for CASRALAGMDTGELFF.